The clone carrying this TCR beta chain showed up just a few times. The antigen remains unidentified. This may be a read error, as it is one base from a much larger clone. Per the germline V gene, CDR1 is MNHNS and CDR2 is SASEGT. Trimming cost V 8 bases and J 1 base, with 5 bases left between them. The CDR3 sequence is 11 residues long. Template switching introduced a universal primer site, and the cDNA bore unique molecular identifiers. In TCRdb, the 5' RACE reads were re-called with MiXCR into one record per CDR3 protein. The repertoire holds around 370,000 distinct CDR3 sequences, with approximately 10% as singletons. This sample is part of a study of identical twins. Whole-study results and caveats: The study based its conclusions on cross-sectional statistical analysis and did not follow the same donors. Fewer insertions characterized abundant cord blood beta clonotypes, whereas memory repertoires showed none. Out-of-frame sharing of TCR alpha in monozygotic twins was underestimated by models.

This TCR was sampled from a woman aged 45-59 years in good health. The chain recombines TRBV6-1 with TRBJ1-1; D may be TRBD1 (5 bases). Input material: naive T cells sorted from blood. The CDR3 bases are TGTGCCAGCGACAGGAACACTGAAGCTTTCTTT. It yields the protein CASDRNTEAFF.